Below, 25 T cell receptor beta chains from the same sample are listed, as sequenced in a study of regulatory T cells. Notes on the study in general: Hydrophobic residues at CDR3 positions 6 and 7 were enriched in conventional CD4+ T cells of CD3G-deficient patients.

What these receptors recognize is not known. The PCR used 52 TRBV and 13 TRBJ primers. Profiled with immunoSEQ multiplex PCR; TCRdb holds only in-frame clones, not every one. The repertoire holds tens of thousands of clones, with less than 95% as singletons. The sequenced sample consisted of conventional CD4+ T cells sorted from blood. These receptors were obtained from a person aged 18 to 30 with CD3G deficiency.

The genes are TRBV5-4 and TRBJ2-1, with TRBD2 matching over 9 bases. The V gene end was trimmed by 6 bases and the J gene end by 3 bases; junction bases not matched to a gene: 4. Per the germline V gene, CDR1 is SGHNT and CDR2 is YYREEE (reference sequence). The CDR3 has 14 amino acids. CDR3 amino acids: CASTIAGVYNEQFF. The CDR3 region has the DNA TGTGCCAGCACCATAGCGGGGGTCTACAATGAGCAGTTCTTC.

This chain uses TRBV7-9 with TRBJ2-1; the match to TRBD2 covers 11 bases. The CDR3 is 14 amino acids. Germline V gene lookup returns CDR1 SEHNR and CDR2 FQNEAQ (reference sequence). V was pared by 5 bases and J by 8 bases, with 5 bases of the junction left unmatched. The CDR3 is CASSISGRVDEQFF. CDR3 nucleotide sequence: TGTGCCAGCAGCATTAGCGGGAGGGTCGATGAGCAGTTCTTC.

V gene TRBV28 combines with J gene TRBJ2-7; the D gene is possibly TRBD2 (6 bases). V was cut by 2 bases and J by 4 bases, with 15 bases left in between. This CDR3 contains 15 residues. Germline values: CDR1 MDHEN, CDR2 SYDVKM. CDR3 coding DNA: TGTGCCAGCAGTTTAGTGGGTAGCGGACGTTACGAGCAGTACTTC. Its protein product is CASSLVGSGRYEQYF.

V usage is TRBV5-1 and J usage is TRBJ2-3; 16 bases align to TRBD2. V lost 4 bases and J lost 2; bases outside the gene matches: 7. The CDR3 sequence is 18 residues long. Per germline, CDR1 SGHRS and CDR2 YFSETQ. CDR3 bases: TGCGCCAGCAGCACGGGACTAGCGGGAGGGAGGAACACAGATACGCAGTATTTT. It encodes CASSTGLAGGRNTDTQYF.

The CDR3 is CASKTGGLLPLHF. CDR3 in DNA: TGTGCCAGTAAAACAGGGGGACTTTTACCCCTCCACTTT. The J gene is TRBJ1-6, the V gene TRBV28, with 8 bases lining up with TRBD1. Germline CDR1 and CDR2: MDHEN and SYDVKM. The CDR3 extends over 13 amino acids. Losses at the gene ends were 9 bases for V and 12 bases for J; bases not matched to a gene: 10.

This clone was observed a single time. This sequence joins TRBV6-1 and TRBJ2-7; 10 bases line up with TRBD2. Losses at the gene ends were 2 bases for V and 2 bases for J; bases not matched to a gene: 12. The CDR3 spans 18 residues. Per the germline V gene, CDR1 is MNHNS and CDR2 is SASEGT. CDR3 coding DNA: TGTGCCAGCAGTGAAATTGGGCTAGCGGGAGCACAAACCTACGAGCAGTACTTC. Translating it yields CASSEIGLAGAQTYEQYF.

The rearrangement joins TRBV2 to TRBJ1-2, with D unclear. V was shortened by 7 bases and J by 8 bases, with 14 bases between the two germline ends. This CDR3 is built from 12 residues. Germline V gives CDR1 SNHLY, CDR2 FYNNEI. The CDR3 sequence: CASKFSVEGYTF. CDR3 nucleotides: TGTGCCAGCAAGTTCAGTGTGGAGGGCTACACCTTC.

The genes are TRBV11-2 and TRBJ2-1; D might be TRBD2 (7 bases). The CDR3 sequence is 15 residues long. The germline CDR1 and CDR2 sequences are SGHAT and FQNNGV. The ends were cut back, 3 bases at V and 5 bases at J, with 14 bases in the middle. The chain's CDR3 is CASSLSRGAHNEQFF. Here the CDR3 DNA reads TGTGCCAGCAGCTTGTCTCGGGGGGCGCACAATGAGCAGTTCTTC.

The chain is built from TRBV6-1 and TRBJ1-6; D is unclear. The CDR3 is made up of 13 amino acids. Germline V lookup: CDR1 MNHNS, CDR2 SASEGT. Trimming removed 8 bases at V and 6 bases at J, with 11 bases between. The CDR3 DNA sequence: TGTGCCAGCCGAGAAAAGATTAATTCACCCCTCCACTTT. The encoded protein is CASREKINSPLHF.

The chain couples TRBV11-2 to TRBJ1-3; D is perhaps TRBD1 (5 bases). Germline V gene lookup returns CDR1 SGHAT and CDR2 FQNNGV. The V gene lost 0 bases and the J gene lost 3 bases, with 21 bases spanning the gap. The CDR3 has 19 residues. The CDR3 DNA sequence: TGTGCCAGCAGCTTAGAATCGCTTGGTCGGGGACCCCTTGGAAACACCATATATTTT. Translated: CASSLESLGRGPLGNTIYF.

V gene TRBV18 combines with J gene TRBJ2-7; 9 bases align to TRBD2. The germline V gene encodes CDR1 KGHSH and CDR2 LQKENI. V gave up 0 bases and J gave up 12 bases; unmatched junction bases: 15. The CDR3 length is 16 residues. CDR3: CASSPPGAEQRGVPYF. The DNA of the CDR3 is TGTGCCAGCTCACCACCGGGGGCGGAACAGCGGGGGGTTCCGTACTTC.

The V and J genes are TRBV5-1 and TRBJ2-3; 7 nucleotides align to TRBD2. This CDR3 is 16 amino acids long. The V segment lost 0 bases and the J segment 3 bases; nucleotides outside the gene matches: 7. The germline CDR1 and CDR2 sequences are SGHRS and YFSETQ. CDR3 residues: CASSLGWSGGTDTQYF. CDR3 coding DNA: TGCGCCAGCAGCTTGGGCTGGTCGGGGGGAACAGATACGCAGTATTTT.

J is TRBJ2-7 and V is TRBV6-1, with 12 nucleotides matching TRBD2. The germline gives CDR1 MNHNS, CDR2 SASEGT. The CDR3 totals 18 residues. V was clipped by 4 bases and J by 5 bases; unmatched bases: 15. The CDR3 region has the DNA TGTGCCAGCAGTGTTCTACTTCGACTAGCGGGAGTTCACGACGAGCAGTACTTC. It is translated as CASSVLLRLAGVHDEQYF.

The V call is TRBV28, the J call TRBJ1-5; D is unclear. Per the germline V gene, CDR1 is MDHEN and CDR2 is SYDVKM. Trimming removed 3 bases at V and 2 bases at J, with 8 bases between. The CDR3 is made up of 14 amino acids. This chain's CDR3 is CASSLGLRNQPQHF. The CDR3, as DNA: TGTGCCAGCAGTTTGGGGTTGCGCAATCAGCCCCAGCATTTT.

The V and J genes are TRBV6-5 and TRBJ2-3; D remains ambiguous. The CDR3 loop spans 14 amino acids. Trimming removed 6 bases from V and 1 base from J, with 11 bases in between. Germline lookup yields CDR1 MNHEY and CDR2 SVGAGI. In nucleotides, the CDR3 is TGTGCCAGCAGGCTTTCGACACGCACAGATACGCAGTATTTT. Protein sequence: CASRLSTRTDTQYF.

This clone was recorded only once. The chain joins TRBV7-8 to TRBJ2-3; 7 nucleotides agree with TRBD2. With 1 base clipped from V and 6 bases from J, the junction kept 7 bases outside the gene matches. The germline gives CDR1 SGHVS, CDR2 FQNEAQ. The CDR3 sequence is 15 residues long. The chain's CDR3 is CASSLGWEGRDTQYF. The DNA of the CDR3 is TGTGCCAGCAGCTTAGGGTGGGAGGGCCGCGATACGCAGTATTTT. Combining the CDR3 with reference TRBV7-8 and TRBJ2-3 gives the whole variable domain GAGVSQSPRYKVAKRGQDVALRCDPISGHVSLFWYQQALGQGPEFLTYFQNEAQLDKSGLPSDRFFAERPEGSVSTLKIQRTQQEDSAVYLCASSLGWEGRDTQYFGPGTRLTVL.

The genes are TRBV5-1 and TRBJ2-1, with D possibly matching TRBD1 (6 bases). The CDR3 loop spans 15 amino acids. V dropped 0 bases and J dropped 5 bases, with 12 bases sitting between them. CDR1 SGHRS and CDR2 YFSETQ come from the germline V gene. CDR3 sequence reads: CASSLAGVYHNEQFF. The CDR3 region has the DNA TGCGCCAGCAGCTTGGCAGGGGTGTATCACAATGAGCAGTTCTTC.

The J gene is TRBJ2-7, the V gene TRBV19, with D perhaps assigned TRBD1 or TRBD2 (5 bases each). Trimming pared 8 bases from V and 3 bases from J, leaving 11 bases between. The CDR3 totals 12 residues. Looked up from germline, CDR1 is LNHDA and CDR2 is SQIVND (reference sequence). CDR3: CASGGRGYEQYF. CDR3 sequence (DNA): TGTGCCAGTGGGGGACGGGGCTACGAGCAGTACTTC.

The chain links TRBV28 to TRBJ2-7, with 8 bases lining up with TRBD1. This CDR3 comprises 13 residues. Per the germline V gene, CDR1 is MDHEN and CDR2 is SYDVKM. Trimming at V came to 4 bases and at J to 5 bases, leaving 4 bases not matched to a gene. In DNA form, the CDR3 reads TGTGCCAGCAGTTCAGGGGGCGGCGACGAGCAGTACTTC. Amino acids: CASSSGGGDEQYF.

CDR3 protein: CASSLFRVYSDEQFF. CDR3 DNA: TGTGCCAGCAGCTTATTCAGGGTCTATAGCGATGAGCAGTTCTTC. The rearrangement joins TRBV7-9 to TRBJ2-1; perhaps D is TRBD1 or TRBD2 (5 bases each). CDR3 length: 15 amino acids. V was shortened by 2 bases and J by 8 bases, with 16 bases between the two germline ends. Germline V gene sequence: CDR1 SEHNR, CDR2 FQNEAQ (reference sequence).

V usage is TRBV7-8 and J usage is TRBJ2-3, with 9 nucleotides matching TRBD2. The CDR3 has 17 residues. CDR1 and CDR2 from the germline V gene are SGHVS and FQNEAQ. The junction had 8 bases not matched to a gene; V was cut back by 0 bases and J by 4 bases. CDR3 residues: CASSLAVGGRGSDTQYF. The CDR3 DNA reads as TGTGCCAGCAGCTTAGCGGTTGGCGGGAGGGGGTCAGATACGCAGTATTTT. The full variable domain, with the rest looked up from reference TRBV7-8 and TRBJ2-3, is GAGVSQSPRYKVAKRGQDVALRCDPISGHVSLFWYQQALGQGPEFLTYFQNEAQLDKSGLPSDRFFAERPEGSVSTLKIQRTQQEDSAVYLCASSLAVGGRGSDTQYFGPGTRLTVL.

The chain uses TRBV6-1 and TRBJ2-7; 8 nucleotides line up with TRBD2. The V gene's germline CDR1 is MNHNS and CDR2 SASEGT. The CDR3 spans 13 residues. With 5 bases clipped from V and 6 bases from J, the junction kept 6 bases outside the gene matches. CDR3 residues: CASSREGRREQYV. The CDR3 bases are TGTGCCAGCAGTCGGGAGGGCAGACGCGAGCAGTACGTC.

The chain combines TRBV10-3 with TRBJ2-7; 9 bases fit TRBD1. Germline trimming cut 10 bases from V and 4 bases from J; bases unmatched to any gene: 8. Germline lookup yields CDR1 ENHRY and CDR2 SYGVKD. The CDR3 extends over 13 amino acids. The CDR3 here is CATSGTGTYEQYF. The CDR3 nucleotides are TGTGCCACCTCCGGGACAGGGACTTACGAGCAGTACTTC.

Here the CDR3 reads CASSYMSGYEQYF. CDR3 in DNA: TGCGCCAGCAGCTACATGAGCGGTTACGAGCAGTACTTC. The chain recombines TRBV5-1 with TRBJ2-7; D is possibly TRBD2 (5 bases). Trimming removed 3 bases from V and 4 bases from J, with 11 bases in between. Germline CDR1 SGHRS, CDR2 YFSETQ. This CDR3 is 13 amino acids long.

The V call is TRBV4-1, the J call TRBJ1-1; D ambiguous. The V end was cut by 3 bases, the J end by 0 bases, with 5 bases between. The CDR3 loop spans 13 amino acids. Looked up from germline, CDR1 is MGHRA and CDR2 is YSYEKL. CDR3 sequence (DNA): TGCGCCAGCAGCCAGGGGATGAACACTGAAGCTTTCTTT. Translating gives CASSQGMNTEAFF.